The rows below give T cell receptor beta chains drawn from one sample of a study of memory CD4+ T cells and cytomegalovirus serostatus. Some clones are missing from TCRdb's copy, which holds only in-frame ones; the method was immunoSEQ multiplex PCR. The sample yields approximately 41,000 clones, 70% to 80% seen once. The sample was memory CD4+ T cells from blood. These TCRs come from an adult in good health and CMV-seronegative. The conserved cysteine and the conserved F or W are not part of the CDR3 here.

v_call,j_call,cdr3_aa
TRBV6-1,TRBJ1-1,ASSEVTVGWGAF
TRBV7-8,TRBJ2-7,ASSLGPLYGGANEQY
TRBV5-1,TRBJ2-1,ASVRGGTSSYNEQF
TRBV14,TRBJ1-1,ASSDPRAGWTEAF
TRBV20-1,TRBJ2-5,SGSGETQY
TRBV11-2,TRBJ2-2,ASSSRGTSGGTLF
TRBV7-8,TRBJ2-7,ASTPYRAPMGYEQY
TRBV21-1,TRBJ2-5,ASSKDGPWTLNAETQY
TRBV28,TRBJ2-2,ASSLLGGELF
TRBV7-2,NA,ASSFGVSYEQY
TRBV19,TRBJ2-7,ASRTSSGGYEQY
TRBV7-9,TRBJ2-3,ASSLAERSRGRDTQY
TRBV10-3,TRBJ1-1,AISGPGQGNTEAF
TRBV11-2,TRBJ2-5,ASSLERDWTSGQQETQY
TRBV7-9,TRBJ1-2,ASSLAGEGDGYT
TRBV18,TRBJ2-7,ASSLAEFNEQY
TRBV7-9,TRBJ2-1,ASRRLAGVSSYNEQF
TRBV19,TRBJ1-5,ASSISEDQPQH
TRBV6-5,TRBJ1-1,ASSLKLDTEAF
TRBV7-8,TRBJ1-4,ASSLETGLEGEKLF
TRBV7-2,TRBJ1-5,ASSPITGQGNQPQH
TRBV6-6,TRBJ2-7,ASSLRTSAVEQY
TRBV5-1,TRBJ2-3,ASSLGSDTQY
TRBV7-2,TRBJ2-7,ASGTYEQY
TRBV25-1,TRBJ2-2,ASSETGAVDTGELF
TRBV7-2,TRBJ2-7,ASSLVTGGSYEQY
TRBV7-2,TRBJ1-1,ASSLTPGQIEAF
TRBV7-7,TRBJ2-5,ASSPHVRETQY
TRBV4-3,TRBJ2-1,ASSQGTTSRNEQF
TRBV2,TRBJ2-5,ASKPGEAQY
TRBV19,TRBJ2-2,ASTGTSGSDTGELF
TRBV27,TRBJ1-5,ASSPTYSNQPQH
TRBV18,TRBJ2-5,ASSPSQETQY
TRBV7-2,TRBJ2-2,ASSLAGFAGELF
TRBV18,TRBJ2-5,ASSPSGKTETQY
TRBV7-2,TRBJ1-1,ASSYDDTRTREAF
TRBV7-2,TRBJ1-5,ASSLLGRAAQPQH
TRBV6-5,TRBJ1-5,ASSYRARGPQH
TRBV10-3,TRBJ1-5,AIGQVNQPQH
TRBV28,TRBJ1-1,ASSWGAGTEAF
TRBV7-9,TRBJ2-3,ASSRGSSTDTQY
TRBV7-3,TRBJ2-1,ASSLRAGLGLNEQF
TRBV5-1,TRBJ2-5,ASSWDSQETQY
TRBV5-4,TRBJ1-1,ASSATLMLGEAF
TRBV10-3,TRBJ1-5,AIRGGQGNQPQH
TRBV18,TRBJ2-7,ASSSGPFSYEQY
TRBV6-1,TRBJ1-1,ASSVEGVYTEAF
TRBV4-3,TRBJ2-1,ASSQDPGTSGRIVNEQF
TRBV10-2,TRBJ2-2,ASSGQSGNPLAGELF
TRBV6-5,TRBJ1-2,ASILIFYGYT
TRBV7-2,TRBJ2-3,ASSLEALAGDPG
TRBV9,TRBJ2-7,ASSVSGASYEQY
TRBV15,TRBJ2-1,ATSRERTSGGHSEQF
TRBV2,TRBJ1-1,ASSQGVNTEAF
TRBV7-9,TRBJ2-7,ASSSPQGHEQY
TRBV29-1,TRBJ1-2,SVQGNYGYT
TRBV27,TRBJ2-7,ASSSFSGTDLYEQY
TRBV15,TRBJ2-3,ATGLLTQY